The 30 T cell receptor beta chains presented below share a single source sample, sequenced in a study of CD8 T cells in ankylosing spondylitis. Study-wide results and limits: A TCR beta motif of under 10 highly homologous variants appeared characteristic of ankylosing spondylitis blood.

TCRdb analysed the 5' RACE reads with MiXCR anew, one entry per CDR3 protein. The sample includes about 420,000 distinct CDR3 sequences, around 24% seen only once; the top ten take approximately 15%. Antigen specificity for these receptors is unknown. Sequencing used blood, either unsorted or a sorted T cell fraction (not recorded which). All receptors come from a male donor with ankylosing spondylitis.

In this sample, this clonotype turned up a few times. The CDR3: CASSFTGTGYNEQFF. The CDR3 coding sequence is TGTGCCAGCAGCTTTACCGGGACAGGATACAATGAGCAGTTCTTC. The chain is built from TRBV7-9 and TRBJ2-1, with 8 bases aligning to TRBD1. Germline V gene lookup returns CDR1 SEHNR and CDR2 FQNEAQ (reference sequence). V was pared by 3 bases and J by 4 bases, with 5 bases of the junction left unmatched. This CDR3 has 15 amino acids.

J is TRBJ1-2 and V is TRBV12-3 or TRBV12-4, with TRBD1 matching over 7 bases. The CDR3 is made up of 16 amino acids. With 2 bases clipped from V and 2 bases from J, the junction kept 8 bases outside the gene matches. The DNA of the CDR3 is TGTGCCAGCAGTTTAATGGCAGGGGGATCGAACTATGGCTACACCTTC. Protein product: CASSLMAGGSNYGYTF.

This clonotype came up a few times. V usage is TRBV29-1 and J usage is TRBJ2-7, with D maybe TRBD1 (5 bases). The length of the CDR3 is 11 residues. Deletions cut 7 bases from V and 6 bases from J, with 13 bases between. Germline V gives CDR1 SQVTM, CDR2 ANQGSEA. In DNA form, the CDR3 reads TGCAGCGGGGCCGGACATGGCGAGCAGTACTTC. Encoded protein: CSGAGHGEQYF.

This chain uses TRBV11-2 with TRBJ2-1; D is uncertain. In germline, CDR1 is SGHAT, CDR2 FQNNGV. This CDR3 comprises 13 residues. The germline V and J ends were trimmed by 5 bases and 5 bases, with 10 bases remaining between them. CDR3 nucleotide sequence: TGTGCCAGCAGCGGGTTTTTGGACAATGAGCAGTTCTTC. Its protein product is CASSGFLDNEQFF.

This rearrangement joins TRBV5-1 to TRBJ2-3, with D uncertain. This CDR3 contains 14 residues. Per the germline V gene, CDR1 is SGHRS and CDR2 is YFSETQ. V was cut by 1 base and J by 7 bases, with 13 bases left in between. The CDR3 here is CASSLTEEGHTQYF. Written as DNA, the CDR3 is TGCGCCAGCAGCTTGACGGAAGAAGGACATACGCAGTATTTT.

This sequence joins TRBV20-1 and TRBJ2-4; 13 bases fit TRBD2. Per germline, CDR1 DFQATT and CDR2 SNEGSKA (reference sequence). Unmatched junction bases numbered 6, after V lost 6 bases and J lost 7 bases. The CDR3 spans 14 residues. As DNA, the CDR3 is TGCAGTGCGGGGACTAGCGGGACCTTCAACATTCAGTACTTC. Residues: CSAGTSGTFNIQYF.

This clonotype was detected a few times. This rearrangement joins TRBV7-2 to TRBJ2-3; 7 bases are a match to TRBD2. With V trimmed by 2 bases and J by 3 bases, 5 bases remained unmatched. Per the germline V gene, CDR1 is SGHTA and CDR2 is FQGNSA. The CDR3 is 15 amino acids. The CDR3 sequence is CASSLLRERTDTQYF. The CDR3 DNA reads as TGTGCCAGCAGCTTATTGCGGGAGAGGACAGATACGCAGTATTTT.

This clonotype showed up just a few times. This chain connects TRBV12-3 or TRBV12-4 to TRBJ2-3, with 7 bases lining up with TRBD1. This CDR3 spans 14 amino acids. The V segment lost 3 bases and the J segment 6 bases; nucleotides outside the gene matches: 6. The CDR3 DNA reads as TGTGCCAGCAGTTTCGTCAGGGGGATGGATACGCAGTATTTT. Amino acid sequence: CASSFVRGMDTQYF.

The gene calls are TRBV20-1 and TRBJ2-7, with 9 bases aligning to TRBD2. V gave up 5 bases and J gave up 2 bases; unmatched junction bases: 16. CDR3 size: 17 residues. The germline V gene has CDR1 DFQATT and CDR2 SNEGSKA (reference sequence). The CDR3 coding sequence is TGCAGTGCTCGGCGGAGGGAAACTAGCGGGCTCCCCTACGAGCAGTACTTC. This sequence encodes CSARRRETSGLPYEQYF.

This chain joins TRBV5-6 and TRBJ2-3, with D tentatively TRBD1 (5 bases). The CDR3 is 16 residues long. Germline values: CDR1 SGHDT, CDR2 YYEEEE. Trimming took 4 bases from V and 1 from J, leaving 16 bases between them. CDR3: CASSLPSLGGTDTQYF. The CDR3 DNA reads as TGTGCCAGCAGCCTACCATCCCTAGGGGGCACAGATACGCAGTATTTT.

The chain uses TRBV5-1 and TRBJ2-1; 9 bases fit TRBD2. V dropped 0 bases and J dropped 8; count of bases not matched to a gene: 9. Germline lookup yields CDR1 SGHRS and CDR2 YFSETQ. CDR3 length equals 16 residues. The CDR3: CASSLVGLAGSDEQFF. As DNA, the CDR3 is TGCGCCAGCAGCTTGGTGGGTCTAGCGGGATCCGATGAGCAGTTCTTC. Supplemented by reference TRBV5-1 and TRBJ2-1, the full variable domain reads KAGVTQTPRYLIKTRGQQVTLSCSPISGHRSVSWYQQTPGQGLQFLFEYFSETQRNKGNFPGRFSGRQFSNSRSEMNVSTLELGDSALYLCASSLVGLAGSDEQFFGPGTRLTVL.

The chain is built from TRBV24-1 and TRBJ2-5; D is uncertain. The germline V and J ends were trimmed by 4 bases and 5 bases, with 7 bases remaining between them. The CDR3 spans 12 residues. CDR1 and CDR2 (germline): KGHDR, SFDVKD. The CDR3 loop reads CATSDPVETQYF. The CDR3 DNA reads TGTGCCACCAGTGACCCCGTTGAGACCCAGTACTTC.

This clonotype was counted at least ten times. The chain combines TRBV29-1 with TRBJ2-7; D unresolved. Germline loops: CDR1 SQVTM, CDR2 ANQGSEA. The CDR3 runs to 11 residues. The germline V and J ends were trimmed by 5 bases and 5 bases, with 10 bases remaining between them. CDR3 coding DNA: TGCAGCGTTACCCCCGGTGACGAGCAGTACTTC. Protein: CSVTPGDEQYF.

This clonotype appeared a few times. This chain uses TRBV3-1 with TRBJ2-4; 11 bases line up with TRBD2. Germline values: CDR1 LGHDT, CDR2 YNNKEL (reference sequence). V lost 4 bases and J lost 7; bases outside the gene matches: 6. The CDR3 covers 15 residues. The CDR3 nucleotides read TGTGCCAGCAGCCTGGTAGCGGGAGGGCGGAACATTCAGTACTTC. Protein product: CASSLVAGGRNIQYF.

DNA of the CDR3: TGTGCCTGGAGTGAGGTAATCGGCCTTAGCACAGATACGCAGTATTTT. Its protein product is CAWSEVIGLSTDTQYF. The V gene is TRBV30, the J gene TRBJ2-3; D not resolved. Germline CDR1 and CDR2: GTSNPN and SVGIG (reference sequence). V was cut by 1 base and J by 0 bases, with 14 bases left in between. This CDR3 is built from 16 residues.

The CDR3 DNA reads TGTGCCAGCAGTTACCATGGGGAGACCCAGTACTTC. It is translated as CASSYHGETQYF. This chain links TRBV6-2 or TRBV6-3 with TRBJ2-5; no definite D call. The CDR3 has 12 amino acids. Trimming left V 2 bases short and J 5 bases short, with 6 bases between. The V gene's germline CDR1 is MNHEY and CDR2 SVGEGT.

J is TRBJ2-7 and V is TRBV11-1; the match to TRBD2 covers 11 bases. Germline V CDR1 and CDR2: SGHAT, FQDESV (reference sequence). V was clipped by 0 bases and J by 5 bases; unmatched bases: 12. This CDR3 region has 18 residues. The CDR3, as DNA: TGTGCCAGCAGCTTAGCCCCGACTAGCGGGACCCCCGGAGACGAGCAGTACTTC. Protein product: CASSLAPTSGTPGDEQYF.

The V gene is TRBV20-1, the J gene TRBJ2-3; D possibly corresponds to TRBD2 (6 bases). The V gene lost 6 bases and the J gene lost 4 bases, with 17 bases spanning the gap. Germline loops: CDR1 DFQATT, CDR2 SNEGSKA (reference sequence). CDR3 length: 14 residues. CDR3 in amino acids: CSAQGSGVPDTQYF. DNA for the CDR3: TGCAGTGCCCAAGGGTCGGGAGTCCCAGATACGCAGTATTTT.

The chain is built from TRBV19 and TRBJ2-2; the D gene is possibly TRBD1 (6 bases). Deletions cut 9 bases from V and 8 bases from J, with 19 bases between. Germline V gene sequence: CDR1 LNHDA, CDR2 SQIVND (reference sequence). The CDR3 extends over 14 amino acids. The CDR3 spells CASQGQTGTGELFF. CDR3 nucleotides: TGTGCCAGCCAGGGTCAAACAGGGACGGGGGAGCTGTTTTTT.

CDR3 sequence: CSVAQGGTDTQYF. The CDR3 nucleotides read TGCAGCGTTGCTCAGGGTGGCACAGATACGCAGTATTTT. The rearrangement links TRBV29-1 to TRBJ2-3; TRBD1 might be the D (5 bases). The CDR3 totals 13 residues. Between the trimmed V and J ends, which lost 4 bases and 1 base, there was a span of 9 bases. Germline V gene data show CDR1 as SQVTM and CDR2 as ANQGSEA.

The chain is built from TRBV11-3 and TRBJ2-5, with a weak D call TRBD1 (6 bases). Trimming removed 4 bases at V and 3 bases at J, with 12 bases between. CDR1 is SGHNT and CDR2 is YENEEA in the germline V gene. The CDR3 has 14 residues. Written as DNA, the CDR3 is TGTGCCAGCAGCTACACTAGACAGGAAGAGACCCAGTACTTC. Translating it yields CASSYTRQEETQYF.

CDR3 in DNA: TGTGCCAGCAGTGCAGAGGGCAGGGAGAGAGAGACCCAGTACTTC. It yields the protein CASSAEGRERETQYF. The chain is built from TRBV2 and TRBJ2-5, with D tentatively TRBD1 or TRBD2 (5 bases each). The V end lost 4 bases, the J end lost 4 bases, and 16 bases lay between the germline ends. In germline, CDR1 is SNHLY, CDR2 FYNNEI. The CDR3 length is 15 residues.

This clonotype was counted only a few times. The chain combines TRBV20-1 with TRBJ1-1; no definite D call. The CDR3 totals 12 residues. Looked up from germline, CDR1 is DFQATT and CDR2 is SNEGSKA (reference sequence). Deletions cut 5 bases from V and 7 bases from J, with 14 bases between. CDR3 loop: CSAPTRTNEAFF. For the CDR3, the DNA is TGCAGTGCTCCCACAAGAACCAATGAAGCTTTCTTT.

Only a few counts were recorded for this clonotype. V usage is TRBV7-2 and J usage is TRBJ2-1; tentative D call: TRBD1 (5 bases). Germline V gene data show CDR1 as SGHTA and CDR2 as FQGNSA. Trimming took 5 bases from V and 2 from J, leaving 16 bases between them. The CDR3 loop spans 16 amino acids. CDR3 region: CASSLNAGQTYNEQFF. CDR3 DNA: TGTGCCAGCAGCCTAAACGCAGGGCAGACCTACAATGAGCAGTTCTTC. Together with reference TRBV7-2 and TRBJ2-1, the CDR3 gives the full variable domain: GAGVSQSPSNKVTEKGKDVELRCDPISGHTALYWYRQSLGQGLEFLIYFQGNSAPDKSGLPSDRFSAERTGGSVSTLTIQRTQQEDSAVYLCASSLNAGQTYNEQFFGPGTRLTVL.

The chain uses TRBV25-1 and TRBJ2-7, with D tentatively TRBD2 (5 bases). Trimming cost V 2 bases and J 0 bases, with 8 bases left between them. The CDR3 consists of 14 residues. The V gene's germline CDR1 is MGHDK and CDR2 SYGVNS. The CDR3 sequence: CASSEPGDSYEQYF. The CDR3 DNA sequence: TGTGCCAGCAGTGAACCCGGGGACTCCTACGAGCAGTACTTC.

The V gene is TRBV6-1, the J gene TRBJ2-7, with D maybe TRBD1 (5 bases). This CDR3 is built from 14 residues. CDR1 is MNHNS, CDR2 SASEGT, per germline. V was shortened by 2 bases and J by 0 bases, with 8 bases between the two germline ends. CDR3 coding DNA: TGTGCCAGCAGTGAATGGGGCAGCTCCTACGAGCAGTACTTC. It codes for CASSEWGSSYEQYF.

This clonotype has a handful of counts. The J gene is TRBJ2-5, the V gene TRBV12-3 or TRBV12-4; 9 nucleotides align to TRBD2. J gave up 4 bases and V 5 bases, and 11 bases lay outside the gene matches. The CDR3 length is 16 residues. CDR3 nucleotide sequence: TGTGCCAGCAGTGCCGGGACTAGCTTTGCCCTAGAGACCCAGTACTTC. Amino acids: CASSAGTSFALETQYF.

A few counts support this clonotype. This chain joins TRBV5-1 and TRBJ2-1; a weak D match, TRBD1 (5 bases). The germline CDR1 and CDR2 sequences are SGHRS and YFSETQ. Trimming took off 0 bases at V and 3 bases at J, with 10 bases between the two ends. This CDR3 has 15 amino acids. CDR3 amino acids: CASSLARAGYNEQFF. Written as DNA, the CDR3 is TGCGCCAGCAGCTTGGCCAGGGCTGGCTACAATGAGCAGTTCTTC.

This clonotype has at least ten counts. The J gene is TRBJ2-1, the V gene TRBV11-3; TRBD1 is a possible D gene (5 bases). V shed 5 bases and J shed 0 bases, with 14 bases lying between them. CDR3 length: 16 amino acids. Per the germline V gene, CDR1 is SGHNT and CDR2 is YENEEA. The CDR3 here is CASSPRQRLSYNEQFF. The CDR3 region has the DNA TGTGCCAGCAGCCCACGACAGCGACTCTCCTACAATGAGCAGTTCTTC.

This clonotype was observed a handful of times. The genes are TRBV9 and TRBJ2-5; D may be TRBD2 (5 bases). This CDR3 contains 15 residues. CDR1 and CDR2 (germline): SGDLS, YYNGEE. V lost 4 bases and J 8 bases, leaving 21 bases between the germline ends. CDR3 protein: CASSLDVGDSKTQYF. The CDR3 coding sequence is TGTGCCAGCAGCTTAGACGTGGGAGACTCTAAAACCCAGTACTTC.